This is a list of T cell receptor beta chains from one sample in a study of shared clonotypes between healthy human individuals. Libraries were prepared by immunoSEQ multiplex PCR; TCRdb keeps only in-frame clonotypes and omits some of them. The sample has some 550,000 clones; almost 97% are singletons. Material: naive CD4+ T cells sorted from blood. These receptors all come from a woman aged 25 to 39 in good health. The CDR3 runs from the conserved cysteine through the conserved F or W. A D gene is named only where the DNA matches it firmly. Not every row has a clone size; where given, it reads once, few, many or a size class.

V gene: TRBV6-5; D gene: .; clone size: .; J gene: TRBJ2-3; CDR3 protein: CASSLGGGSTDTQYF; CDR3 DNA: TGTGCCAGCAGTTTGGGTGGGGGATCCACAGATACGCAGTATTTT
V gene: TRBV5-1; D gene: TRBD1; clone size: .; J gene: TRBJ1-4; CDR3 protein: CASSPLLTGVNEKLFF; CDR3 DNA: TGCGCCAGCAGCCCTTTACTGACAGGGGTGAATGAAAAACTGTTTTTT
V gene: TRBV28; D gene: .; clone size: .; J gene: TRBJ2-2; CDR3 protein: CASRQGVWPGELFF; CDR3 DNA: TGTGCCAGCAGACAAGGGGTATGGCCCGGGGAGCTGTTTTTT
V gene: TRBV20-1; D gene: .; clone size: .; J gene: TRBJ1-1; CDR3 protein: CSASQDTEAFF; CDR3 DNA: TGCAGTGCTAGTCAGGACACTGAAGCTTTCTTT
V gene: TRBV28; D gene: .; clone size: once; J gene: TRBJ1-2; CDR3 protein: CASQKSGPYGYTF; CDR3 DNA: TGTGCCAGTCAAAAATCGGGTCCATATGGCTACACCTTC
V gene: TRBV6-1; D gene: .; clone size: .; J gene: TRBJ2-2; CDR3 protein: CASNSGANTGELFF; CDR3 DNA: TGTGCCAGCAACTCTGGGGCGAACACCGGGGAGCTGTTTTTT
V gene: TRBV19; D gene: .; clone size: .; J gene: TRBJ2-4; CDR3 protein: CASSQDKGFAKNIQYF; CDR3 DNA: TGTGCCAGTAGTCAAGACAAGGGCTTTGCCAAAAACATTCAGTACTTC
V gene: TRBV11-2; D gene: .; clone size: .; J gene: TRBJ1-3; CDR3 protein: CASSPLIGTIYF; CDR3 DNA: TGTGCCAGCAGTCCGTTGATTGGGACCATATATTTT
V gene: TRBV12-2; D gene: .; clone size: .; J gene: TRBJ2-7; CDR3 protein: CASRDGAGYEQYF; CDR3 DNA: TGTGCAAGTCGCGACGGCGCAGGCTACGAGCAGTACTTC
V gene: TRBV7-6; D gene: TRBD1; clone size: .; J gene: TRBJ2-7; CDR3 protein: CASSLRGQAHEQYF; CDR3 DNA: TGTGCCAGCAGCTTAAGGGGACAGGCCCACGAGCAGTACTTC
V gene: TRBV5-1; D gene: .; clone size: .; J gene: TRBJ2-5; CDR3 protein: CASSFLPGPQETQYF; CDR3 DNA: TGCGCCAGCAGCTTCCTCCCGGGACCACAAGAGACCCAGTACTTC
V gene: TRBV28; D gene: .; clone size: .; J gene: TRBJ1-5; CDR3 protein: CASSNLGPITYQPQHF; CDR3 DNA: TGTGCCAGCAGTAATTTGGGACCGATTACTTATCAGCCCCAGCATTTT
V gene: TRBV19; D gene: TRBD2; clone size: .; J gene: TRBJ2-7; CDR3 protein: CASSPRSGGMGHEQYF; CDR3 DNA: TGTGCCAGTAGTCCACGCTCGGGGGGAATGGGCCACGAGCAGTACTTC
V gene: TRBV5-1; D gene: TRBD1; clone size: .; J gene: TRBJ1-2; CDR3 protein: CASSPTGTGGGYTF; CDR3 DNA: TGCGCCAGCAGCCCCACCGGGACAGGGGGCGGCTACACCTTC
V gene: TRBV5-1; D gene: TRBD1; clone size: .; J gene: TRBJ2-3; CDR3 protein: CASSLVGTGPLTDTQYF; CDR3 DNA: TGCGCCAGCAGCTTGGTAGGGACAGGGCCCCTCACAGATACGCAGTATTTT
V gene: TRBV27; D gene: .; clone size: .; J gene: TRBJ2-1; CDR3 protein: CASSSTGSSYNEQFF; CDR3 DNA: TGTGCCAGCAGTTCAACCGGGAGCTCCTACAATGAGCAGTTCTTC
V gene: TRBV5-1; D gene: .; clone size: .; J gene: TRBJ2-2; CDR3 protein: CASSLLRATGELFF; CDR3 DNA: TGCGCCAGCAGCTTGCTCAGGGCCACCGGGGAGCTGTTTTTT
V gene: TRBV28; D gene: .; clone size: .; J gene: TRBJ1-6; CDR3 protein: CASSPPLRPLHF; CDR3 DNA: TGTGCCAGCAGTCCTCCACTTCGGCCCCTCCACTTT
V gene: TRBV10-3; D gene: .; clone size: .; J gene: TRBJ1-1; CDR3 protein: CAISERESGNTEAFF; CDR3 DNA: TGTGCCATCAGTGAGCGTGAGTCCGGGAACACTGAAGCTTTCTTT
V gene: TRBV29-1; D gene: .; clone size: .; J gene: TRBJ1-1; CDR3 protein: CSVVRGLTNTEAFF; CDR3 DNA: TGCAGCGTTGTCCGGGGGCTAACGAACACTGAAGCTTTCTTT
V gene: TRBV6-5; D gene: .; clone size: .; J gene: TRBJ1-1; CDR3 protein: CASTNQARDTEAFF; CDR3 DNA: TGTGCCAGCACTAATCAGGCGAGGGACACTGAAGCTTTCTTT
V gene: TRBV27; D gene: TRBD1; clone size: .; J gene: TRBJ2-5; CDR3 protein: CASSLGAGTEYQETQYF; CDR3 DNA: TGTGCCAGCAGTTTAGGGGCCGGGACAGAGTACCAAGAGACCCAGTACTTC
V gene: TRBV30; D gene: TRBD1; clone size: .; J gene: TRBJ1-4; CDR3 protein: CAWSRTGGNEKLFF; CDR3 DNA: TGTGCCTGGAGTCGGACAGGCGGGAATGAAAAACTGTTTTTT
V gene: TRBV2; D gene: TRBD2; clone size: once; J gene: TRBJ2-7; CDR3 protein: CASSDIAGNYEQYF; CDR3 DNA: TGTGCCAGCAGTGATATAGCGGGCAACTACGAGCAGTACTTC
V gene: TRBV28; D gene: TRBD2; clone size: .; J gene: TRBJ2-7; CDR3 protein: CASSPVLGAGVYEQYF; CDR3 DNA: TGTGCCAGCAGTCCCGTTCTTGGGGCGGGAGTCTACGAGCAGTACTTC
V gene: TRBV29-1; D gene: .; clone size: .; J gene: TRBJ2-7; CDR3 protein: CSVEVTEGIEQYF; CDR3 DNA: TGCAGCGTTGAAGTGACAGAGGGAATCGAGCAGTACTTC
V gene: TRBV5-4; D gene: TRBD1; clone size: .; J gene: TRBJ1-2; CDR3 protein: CASSRDRGAPWGYTF; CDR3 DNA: TGTGCCAGCAGCCGGGACAGGGGAGCCCCCTGGGGCTACACCTTC
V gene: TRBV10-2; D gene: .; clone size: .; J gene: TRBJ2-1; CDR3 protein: CASRDWNEQFF; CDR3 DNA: TGCGCCAGCAGGGATTGGAATGAGCAGTTCTTC
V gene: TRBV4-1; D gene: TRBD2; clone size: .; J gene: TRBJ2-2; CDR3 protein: CASSQEPPGGRVGELFF; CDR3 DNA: TGCGCCAGCAGCCAAGAACCCCCGGGAGGGAGGGTCGGGGAGCTGTTTTTT
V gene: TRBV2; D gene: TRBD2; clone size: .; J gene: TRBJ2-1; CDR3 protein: CAKNPPGLGINEQFF; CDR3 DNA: TGTGCCAAAAACCCCCCGGGACTAGGAATCAATGAGCAGTTCTTC
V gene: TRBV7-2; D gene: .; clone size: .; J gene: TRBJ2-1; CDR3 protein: CASSSAVSYNEQFF; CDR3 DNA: TGTGCCAGCAGCTCAGCGGTCTCCTACAATGAGCAGTTCTTC
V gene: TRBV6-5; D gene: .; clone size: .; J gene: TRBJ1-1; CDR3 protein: CASSSRLNTEAFF; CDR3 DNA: TGTGCCAGCAGTTCCAGATTGAACACTGAAGCTTTCTTT
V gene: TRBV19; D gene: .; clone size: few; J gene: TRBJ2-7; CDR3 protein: CASSPLVTGREQYF; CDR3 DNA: TGTGCCAGTAGTCCCCTGGTGACAGGGAGGGAGCAGTACTTC
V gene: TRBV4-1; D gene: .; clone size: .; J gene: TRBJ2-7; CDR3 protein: CASSRGLPLGRDDYEQYF; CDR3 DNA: TGCGCCAGCAGCCGAGGCCTCCCACTGGGCAGGGATGATTACGAGCAGTACTTC
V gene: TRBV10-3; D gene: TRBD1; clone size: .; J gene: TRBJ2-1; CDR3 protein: CAIEAGTGGYNEQFF; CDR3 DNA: TGTGCCATCGAAGCCGGGACAGGGGGGTACAATGAGCAGTTCTTC
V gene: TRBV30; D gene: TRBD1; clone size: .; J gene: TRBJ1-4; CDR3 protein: CAWTPTGGFAEKLFF; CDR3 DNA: TGTGCCTGGACTCCAACAGGGGGGTTTGCGGAAAAACTGTTTTTT
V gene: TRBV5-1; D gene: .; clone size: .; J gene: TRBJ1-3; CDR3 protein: CASSPGISGNTIYF; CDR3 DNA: TGCGCCAGCAGCCCCGGGATCTCTGGAAACACCATATATTTT
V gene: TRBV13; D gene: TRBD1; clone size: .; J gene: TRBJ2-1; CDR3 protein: CASSLRTGTTFF; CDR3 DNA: TGTGCCAGCAGCTTGCGGACAGGGACGACGTTCTTC
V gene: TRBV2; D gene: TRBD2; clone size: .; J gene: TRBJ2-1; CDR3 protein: CASSPRTSGYNEQFF; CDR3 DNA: TGTGCCAGCTCTCCCAGGACTAGCGGTTACAATGAGCAGTTCTTC
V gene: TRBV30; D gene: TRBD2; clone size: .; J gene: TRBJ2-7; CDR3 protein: CAWSVLGRREGPEQYF; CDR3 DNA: TGTGCCTGGAGTGTACTAGGACGGCGGGAGGGCCCCGAGCAGTACTTC
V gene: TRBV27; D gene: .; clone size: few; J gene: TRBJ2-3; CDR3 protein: CASSRDSDTQYF; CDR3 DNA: TGTGCCAGCAGTCGCGACTCTGATACGCAGTATTTT